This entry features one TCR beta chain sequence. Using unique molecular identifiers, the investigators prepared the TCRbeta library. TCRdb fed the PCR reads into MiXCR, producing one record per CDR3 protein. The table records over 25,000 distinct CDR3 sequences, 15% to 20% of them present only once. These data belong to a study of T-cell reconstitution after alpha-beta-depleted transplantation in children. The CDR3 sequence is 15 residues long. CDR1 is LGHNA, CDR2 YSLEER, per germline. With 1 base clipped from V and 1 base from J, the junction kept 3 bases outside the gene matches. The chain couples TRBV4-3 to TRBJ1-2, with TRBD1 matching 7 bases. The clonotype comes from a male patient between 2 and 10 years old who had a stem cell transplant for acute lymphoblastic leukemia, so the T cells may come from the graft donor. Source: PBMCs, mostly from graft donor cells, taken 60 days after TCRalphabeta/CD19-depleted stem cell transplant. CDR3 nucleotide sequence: TGCGCCAGCAGCCAAGGCAGGGGGAATAACTATGGCTACACCTTC. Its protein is CASSQGRGNNYGYTF.